A single sample is the source of the 3 T cell receptor beta chains below, sequenced in a study of T cells after yellow fever vaccination. Via MiXCR, TCRdb re-called the 5' RACE reads, giving one row per CDR3 protein. The repertoire holds about 350,000 distinct CDR3 sequences, with roughly 8% as singletons. Sequenced material: PBMCs, taken 45 days after the first yellow fever vaccination. The source of these receptors is a man aged 18 to 30 who received the YFV17D yellow fever vaccine.

There are a few counts of this clonotype. The gene calls are TRBV7-2 and TRBJ1-5, with D uncertain. This CDR3 contains 14 residues. Germline CDR1 SGHTA, CDR2 FQGNSA. Between the trimmed V and J ends, which lost 5 bases and 3 bases, there was a span of 11 bases. The CDR3: CASSQGSDNQPQHF. Here the CDR3 DNA reads TGTGCCAGCAGCCAAGGATCCGACAATCAGCCCCAGCATTTT.

The chain couples TRBV5-1 to TRBJ2-1, with D possibly TRBD2 on 6 matching bases. The CDR3 totals 16 residues. In germline, CDR1 is SGHRS, CDR2 YFSETQ. The V gene lost 4 bases and the J gene lost 0 bases, with 14 bases spanning the gap. CDR3 in DNA: TGCGCCAGCAGCCCAGCCGGGACTCACTCCTACAATGAGCAGTTCTTC. Protein: CASSPAGTHSYNEQFF.

This clonotype was recorded a few times. The rearrangement joins TRBV4-2 to TRBJ2-1; the match to TRBD2 covers 15 bases. The J segment lost 7 bases and the V segment lost 1 base, leaving 5 bases of the junction unmatched. CDR1 is LGHNA, CDR2 YNFKEQ, per germline. The CDR3 totals 17 residues. For the CDR3, the DNA is TGTGCCAGCAGCCAAGTCGGACTAGCGGGGGGGTTAAATGAGCAGTTCTTC. Amino acids: CASSQVGLAGGLNEQFF.